Shown below are 20 T cell receptor beta chains from a single sample sequenced in a study of T-cell memory formation after mild COVID-19 (dated by TCRdb to the early 2020s). Libraries were constructed by 5' RACE. TCRdb records Illumina NovaSeq 6000 as the sequencer. The public reads were quality trimmed at Q25 with fastp and then assembled into clones with MiXCR by TCRdb, keeping productive beta chains. Rows matching on CDR3 protein sequence are summarized as one entry with the most common DNA and genes. The sample table records about 560,000 distinct CDR3 sequences; 15% to 20% of these occur just once. The leading ten clones occupy around 8.1% of the sample. The sample taken for sequencing was PBMCs or a T cell subset sorted from them (not recorded which). Receptor source: an adult woman who had mild COVID-19 (a few samples of this study predate the infection). The sample titles of this study are shuffled in the database, so cell type and time point are left out; the donor was told from shared clones.

A few counts support this clonotype. The genes are TRBV7-9 and TRBJ2-3; 8 bases match TRBD1. CDR3 size: 15 residues. CDR1 is SEHNR, CDR2 FQNEAQ, per germline (reference sequence). The V gene end was trimmed by 1 base and the J gene end by 3 bases; junction bases not matched to a gene: 3. In DNA, the CDR3 is TGTGCCAGCAGCTTAGGCAGACAGGGGACAGATACGCAGTATTTT. Translated: CASSLGRQGTDTQYF.

The chain joins TRBV10-3 to TRBJ2-7; D is ambiguous. The germline CDR1 and CDR2 sequences are ENHRY and SYGVKD. CDR3 length: 13 residues. V was cut by 0 bases and J by 4 bases, with 7 bases left in between. The CDR3 nucleotides read TGTGCCATCAGTGAGTCCCAGACTTACGAGCAGTACTTC. Translation: CAISESQTYEQYF.

This clonotype occurred a few times. The gene calls are TRBV2 and TRBJ2-2, with 14 nucleotides matching TRBD2. V was pared by 3 bases and J by 2 bases, with 5 bases of the junction left unmatched. This CDR3 has 18 amino acids. Looked up from germline, CDR1 is SNHLY and CDR2 is FYNNEI. This CDR3 is CASSDGLAGGSNTGELFF. The CDR3 DNA sequence: TGTGCCAGCAGTGACGGACTAGCGGGGGGATCAAACACCGGGGAGCTGTTTTTT. Supplemented by reference TRBV2 and TRBJ2-2, the full variable domain reads EPEVTQTPSHQVTQMGQEVILRCVPISNHLYFYWYRQILGQKVEFLVSFYNNEISEKSEIFDDQFSVERPDGSNFTLKIRSTKLEDSAMYFCASSDGLAGGSNTGELFFGEGSRLTVL.

V usage is TRBV10-3 and J usage is TRBJ2-3, with 9 bases aligning to TRBD2. This CDR3 region has 15 residues. Germline CDR1 and CDR2: ENHRY and SYGVKD. The trim removed 5 bases at V and 2 bases at J, leaving 5 bases unmatched. The CDR3 DNA sequence: TGTGCCATCAGTTCAGCGGGGGGACACACAGATACGCAGTATTTT. It is translated as CAISSAGGHTDTQYF.

V usage is TRBV24-1 and J usage is TRBJ1-1; D not certain. The germline V gene has CDR1 KGHDR and CDR2 SFDVKD. The CDR3 runs to 12 residues. The V and J ends lost 2 bases and 5 bases respectively, with 5 bases between them. CDR3 loop: CATSDWNTEAFF. As DNA, the CDR3 is TGTGCCACCAGTGATTGGAATACTGAAGCTTTCTTT.

This sequence joins TRBV29-1 and TRBJ2-2; maybe TRBD1 (6 bases). The CDR3 is 15 amino acids. Trimming took off 0 bases at V and 4 bases at J, with 12 bases between the two ends. Looked up from germline, CDR1 is SQVTM and CDR2 is ANQGSEA. CDR3 bases: TGCAGCGTTGAAGACCGACAGGCCATCACCGGGGAGCTGTTTTTT. Its protein product is CSVEDRQAITGELFF.

The table lists this clonotype with a few counts. This chain uses TRBV5-5 with TRBJ2-1; D gene uncertain. V lost 3 bases and J lost 8, with 9 bases in between. This CDR3 spans 12 amino acids. Per the germline V gene, CDR1 is SGHKS and CDR2 is YYEKEE (reference sequence). The CDR3 protein is CASSSLIDEQFF. The CDR3 DNA follows: TGTGCCAGCAGCTCCCTTATCGATGAGCAGTTCTTC.

V gene TRBV5-1 combines with J gene TRBJ2-7; a possible D gene is TRBD1 (5 bases). The CDR3 totals 16 residues. Trimming pared 4 bases from V and 0 bases from J, leaving 17 bases between. In germline, CDR1 is SGHRS, CDR2 YFSETQ. In DNA, the CDR3 is TGCGCCAGCAGCCCCCGGACAAGGAAAAGCTCCTACGAGCAGTACTTC. It specifies CASSPRTRKSSYEQYF.

This clonotype was detected only a few times. The chain is built from TRBV12-3 or TRBV12-4 and TRBJ1-2; 10 bases fit TRBD1. CDR3 length: 14 residues. J lost 1 base, V lost 6 bases, and 2 bases had no gene match. Here the CDR3 reads CASSWTGGNYGYTF. The DNA for the CDR3 is TGTGCCAGCAGCTGGACAGGGGGTAACTATGGCTACACCTTC.

The chain is built from TRBV18 and TRBJ1-4; a possible D gene is TRBD1 (6 bases). This CDR3 contains 18 residues. Germline loops: CDR1 KGHSH, CDR2 LQKENI. Between the trimmed V and J ends, which lost 2 bases and 1 base, there was a span of 17 bases. The CDR3: CASSPMGHSLGTNEKLFF. CDR3 nucleotides: TGTGCCAGCTCACCAATGGGACACTCGCTGGGAACTAATGAAAAACTGTTTTTT.

This rearrangement joins TRBV27 to TRBJ1-5; a possible D gene is TRBD1 (6 bases). The germline CDR1 and CDR2 sequences are MNHEY and SMNVEV (reference sequence). The CDR3 length is 15 residues. Trimming shortened V by 2 bases and J by 4 bases, and 12 bases separated the two germline ends. The CDR3 DNA sequence: TGTGCCAGCAGTTTAGGGGCACAGGGAAATCAGCCCCAGCATTTT. Amino acids: CASSLGAQGNQPQHF.

The V gene is TRBV28, the J gene TRBJ1-2, with 9 bases matching TRBD1. Germline V gene lookup returns CDR1 MDHEN and CDR2 SYDVKM. The trim removed 8 bases at V and 0 bases at J, leaving 10 bases unmatched. This CDR3 contains 16 residues. The chain's CDR3 is CASGQGMGVANYGYTF. The CDR3 nucleotides are TGTGCCAGCGGACAGGGGATGGGGGTGGCTAACTATGGCTACACCTTC.

This clonotype was picked up a small number of times. CDR3 in amino acids: CASSLVGSPLTSTGELFF. In DNA, the CDR3 is TGTGCCAGCAGCTTAGTGGGTTCTCCACTGACTAGCACCGGGGAGCTGTTTTTT. The V and J genes are TRBV7-8 and TRBJ2-2; TRBD2 is a possible D gene (6 bases). The CDR3 covers 18 residues. Trimming took 1 base from V and 4 from J, leaving 19 bases between them. CDR1 is SGHVS, CDR2 FQNEAQ, per germline.

The V gene is TRBV18, the J gene TRBJ1-1, with D unclear. V lost 8 bases, J lost 7 bases, and 17 bases lay in between. The germline V gene has CDR1 KGHSH and CDR2 LQKENI. The CDR3 contains 13 residues. CDR3 bases: TGTGCCAGCCGACTAATCGTAGGTAGTGAAGCTTTCTTT. Its protein is CASRLIVGSEAFF.

The chain links TRBV15 to TRBJ1-2; TRBD1 might be the D (6 bases). The CDR3 contains 14 residues. V lost 4 bases and J 4 bases, leaving 13 bases between the germline ends. The germline V gene encodes CDR1 LNHNV and CDR2 YYDKDF (reference sequence). In nucleotides, the CDR3 is TGTGCCACCAGCATGGGGGGCCTCGGCTATGGCTACACCTTC. Translating gives CATSMGGLGYGYTF.

The chain uses TRBV10-3 and TRBJ2-3; D unresolved. The CDR3 is made up of 17 amino acids. The germline V gene has CDR1 ENHRY and CDR2 SYGVKD. Trimming left V 10 bases short and J 0 bases short, with 23 bases between. The CDR3, as DNA: TGTGCCACCCGGTCGGCCTTAAAAACAAATAGCACAGATACGCAGTATTTT. This codes for CATRSALKTNSTDTQYF.

The chain couples TRBV5-1 to TRBJ2-3; weak D call: TRBD2 (5 bases). Trimming pared 5 bases from V and 2 bases from J, leaving 12 bases between. The germline V gene has CDR1 SGHRS and CDR2 YFSETQ. CDR3 length: 14 amino acids. The chain's CDR3 is CASRDEGLTDTQYF. CDR3 in DNA: TGCGCCAGCAGGGATGAGGGTCTCACAGATACGCAGTATTTT.

In its sample, this clonotype was seen a few times. The rearrangement uses TRBV2 and TRBJ2-1; the match to TRBD1 covers 7 bases. This CDR3 spans 14 amino acids. After removal of 6 bases from V and 1 base from J, the junction contained 3 bases not matched to a gene. The V gene's germline CDR1 is SNHLY and CDR2 FYNNEI. This chain's CDR3 is CASRGDRSYNEQFF. Written as DNA, the CDR3 is TGTGCCAGCAGAGGGGACAGATCCTACAATGAGCAGTTCTTC.

The J gene is TRBJ2-5, the V gene TRBV7-8; maybe TRBD1 (5 bases). Germline values: CDR1 SGHVS, CDR2 FQNEAQ. With 6 bases removed from V and 5 bases from J, the gap between germline ends came to 16 bases. The CDR3 sequence is 14 residues long. CDR3 sequence reads: CASSFLPRVETQYF. For the CDR3, the DNA is TGTGCCAGCAGTTTCCTACCCAGGGTTGAGACCCAGTACTTC.

This clonotype was picked up a small number of times. The chain joins TRBV19 to TRBJ2-3; no clear D. Trimming pared 5 bases from V and 0 bases from J, leaving 9 bases between. Germline assignment: CDR1 LNHDA and CDR2 SQIVND (reference sequence). CDR3 size: 14 residues. The CDR3 bases are TGTGCCAGTAGTCAGGCCCGTAGCACAGATACGCAGTATTTT. Translated: CASSQARSTDTQYF.